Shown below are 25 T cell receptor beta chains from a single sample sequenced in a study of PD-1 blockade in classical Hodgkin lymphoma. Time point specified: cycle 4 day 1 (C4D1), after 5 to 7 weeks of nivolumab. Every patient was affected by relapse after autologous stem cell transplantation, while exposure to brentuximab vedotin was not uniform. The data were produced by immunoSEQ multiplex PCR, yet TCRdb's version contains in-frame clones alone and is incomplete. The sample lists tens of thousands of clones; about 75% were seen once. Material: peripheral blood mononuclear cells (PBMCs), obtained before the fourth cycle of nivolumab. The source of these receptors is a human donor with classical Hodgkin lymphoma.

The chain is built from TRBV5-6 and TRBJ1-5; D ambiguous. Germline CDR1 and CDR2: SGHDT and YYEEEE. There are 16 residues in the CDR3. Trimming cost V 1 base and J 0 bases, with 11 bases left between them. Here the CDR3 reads CASSLTVQYSNQPQHF. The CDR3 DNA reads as TGTGCCAGCAGCTTGACAGTACAGTATAGCAATCAGCCCCAGCATTTT.

CDR3 DNA: TGTGCCAGCAGTATGGACAGGGCGCGATACAATGAGCAGTTCTTC. It encodes CASSMDRARYNEQFF. J is TRBJ2-1 and V is TRBV5-5; 8 positions match TRBD1. CDR1 and CDR2 from the germline V gene are SGHKS and YYEKEE (reference sequence). J lost 4 bases, V lost 5 bases, and 8 bases had no gene match. This CDR3 is 15 amino acids long.

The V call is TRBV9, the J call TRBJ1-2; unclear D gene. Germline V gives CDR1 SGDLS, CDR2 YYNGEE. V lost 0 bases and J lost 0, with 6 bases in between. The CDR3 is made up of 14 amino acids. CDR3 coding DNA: TGTGCCAGCAGCGTAGGGGATTCTAACTATGGCTACACCTTC. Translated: CASSVGDSNYGYTF.

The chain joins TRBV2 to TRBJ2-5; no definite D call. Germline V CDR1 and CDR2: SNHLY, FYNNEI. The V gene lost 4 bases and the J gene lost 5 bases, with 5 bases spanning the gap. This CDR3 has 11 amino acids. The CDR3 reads CASSARETQYF. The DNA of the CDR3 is TGTGCCAGCAGTGCCCGTGAGACCCAGTACTTC. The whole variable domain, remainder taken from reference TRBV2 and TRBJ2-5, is EPEVTQTPSHQVTQMGQEVILRCVPISNHLYFYWYRQILGQKVEFLVSFYNNEISEKSEIFDDQFSVERPDGSNFTLKIRSTKLEDSAMYFCASSARETQYFGPGTRLLVL.

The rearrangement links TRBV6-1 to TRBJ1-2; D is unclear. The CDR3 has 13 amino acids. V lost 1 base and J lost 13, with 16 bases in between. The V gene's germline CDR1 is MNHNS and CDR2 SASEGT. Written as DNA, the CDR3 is TGTGCCAGCAGTGAAGGGGGTCGGTTCCTCCGCACCTTC. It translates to CASSEGGRFLRTF.

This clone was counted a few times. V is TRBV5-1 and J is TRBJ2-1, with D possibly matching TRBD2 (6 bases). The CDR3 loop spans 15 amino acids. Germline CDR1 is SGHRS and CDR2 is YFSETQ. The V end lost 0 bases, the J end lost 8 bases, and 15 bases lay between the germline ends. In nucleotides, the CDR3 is TGCGCCAGCAGCTTGGTACTAGCCCTCGGCGATGAGCAGTTCTTC. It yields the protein CASSLVLALGDEQFF.

The CDR3 coding sequence is TGTGCCAGTTGGGGGCAGAAAGTTTACAACTATGGCTACACCTTC. Its protein is CASWGQKVYNYGYTF. This chain connects TRBV6-5 to TRBJ1-2; tentative D call: TRBD1 (6 bases). Trimming shortened V by 9 bases and J by 2 bases, and 19 bases separated the two germline ends. The CDR3 is 15 residues long. Germline V gene sequence: CDR1 MNHEY, CDR2 SVGAGI.

The CDR3 nucleotides read TGTGCCAGCAGCTTTGGGCAGGGGTACGAGCAGTACTTC. This sequence encodes CASSFGQGYEQYF. V usage is TRBV7-9 and J usage is TRBJ2-7; D is perhaps TRBD1 (6 bases). Trimming removed 3 bases from V and 4 bases from J, with 10 bases in between. The CDR3 loop spans 13 amino acids. Germline CDR1 reads SEHNR; CDR2 reads FQNEAQ (reference sequence).

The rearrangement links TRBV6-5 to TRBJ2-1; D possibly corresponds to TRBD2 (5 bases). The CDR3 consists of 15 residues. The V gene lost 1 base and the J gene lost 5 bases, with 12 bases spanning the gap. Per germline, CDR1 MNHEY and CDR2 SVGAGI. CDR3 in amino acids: CASSYFPSGNNEQFF. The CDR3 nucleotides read TGTGCCAGCAGTTACTTCCCCAGCGGAAACAATGAGCAGTTCTTC.

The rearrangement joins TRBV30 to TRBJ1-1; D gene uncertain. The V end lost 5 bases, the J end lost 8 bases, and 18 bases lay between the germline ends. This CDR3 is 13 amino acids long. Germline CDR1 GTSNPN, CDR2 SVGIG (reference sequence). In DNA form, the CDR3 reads TGTGCCTGGGCTGACGGGCCTCTGAGGGAAGCTTTCTTT. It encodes CAWADGPLREAFF.

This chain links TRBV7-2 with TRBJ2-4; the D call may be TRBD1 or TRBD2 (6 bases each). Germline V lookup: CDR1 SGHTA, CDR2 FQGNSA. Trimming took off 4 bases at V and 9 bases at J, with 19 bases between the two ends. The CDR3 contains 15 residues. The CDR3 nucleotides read TGTGCCAGCAGCTCCCTAGGGGGGTCCTTGGGCATTCAGTACTTC. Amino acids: CASSSLGGSLGIQYF.

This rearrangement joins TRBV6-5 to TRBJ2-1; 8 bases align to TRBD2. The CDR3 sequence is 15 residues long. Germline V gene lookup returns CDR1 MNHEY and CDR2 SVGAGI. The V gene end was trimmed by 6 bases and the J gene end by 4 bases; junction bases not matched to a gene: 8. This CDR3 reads CASRPGLVIYNEQFF. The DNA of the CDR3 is TGTGCCAGCAGACCGGGACTAGTTATATACAATGAGCAGTTCTTC.

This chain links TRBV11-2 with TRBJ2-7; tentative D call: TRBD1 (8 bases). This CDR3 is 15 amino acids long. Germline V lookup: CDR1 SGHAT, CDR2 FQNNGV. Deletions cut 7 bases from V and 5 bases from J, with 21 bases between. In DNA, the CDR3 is TGTGCCAGCACTCCTGGACAGGGAGGGTGGGACGAGCAGTACTTC. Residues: CASTPGQGGWDEQYF.

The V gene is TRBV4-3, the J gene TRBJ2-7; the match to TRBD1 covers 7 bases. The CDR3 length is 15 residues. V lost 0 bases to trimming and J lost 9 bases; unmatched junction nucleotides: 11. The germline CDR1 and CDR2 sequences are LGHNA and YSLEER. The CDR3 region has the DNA TGCGCCAGCAGCCAAGATCTTACATACCGGGACAGGCAGTACTTC. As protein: CASSQDLTYRDRQYF.

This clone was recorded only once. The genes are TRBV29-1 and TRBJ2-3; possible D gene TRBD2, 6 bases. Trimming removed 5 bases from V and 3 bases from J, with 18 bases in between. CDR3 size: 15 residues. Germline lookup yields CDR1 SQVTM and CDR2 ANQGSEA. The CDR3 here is CSVPLFGGGTDTQYF. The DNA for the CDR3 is TGCAGCGTTCCGCTTTTCGGAGGAGGGACAGATACGCAGTATTTT.

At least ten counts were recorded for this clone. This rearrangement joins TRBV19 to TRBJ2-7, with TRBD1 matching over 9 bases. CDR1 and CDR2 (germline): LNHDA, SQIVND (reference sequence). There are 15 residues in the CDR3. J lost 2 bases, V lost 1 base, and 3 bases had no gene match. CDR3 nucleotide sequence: TGTGCCAGTAGTATAGCACAGGGGGCCCCCTACGAGCAGTACTTC. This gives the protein CASSIAQGAPYEQYF. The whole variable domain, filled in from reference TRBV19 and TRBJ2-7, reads DGGITQSPKYLFRKEGQNVTLSCEQNLNHDAMYWYRQDPGQGLRLIYYSQIVNDFQKGDIAEGYSVSREKKESFPLTVTSAQKNPTAFYLCASSIAQGAPYEQYFGPGTRLTVT.

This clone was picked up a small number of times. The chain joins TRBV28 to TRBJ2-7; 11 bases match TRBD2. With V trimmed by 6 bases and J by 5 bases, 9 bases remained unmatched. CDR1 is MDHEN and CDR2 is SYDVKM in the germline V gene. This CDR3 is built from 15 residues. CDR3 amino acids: CASRLTSGTGNEQYF. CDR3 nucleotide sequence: TGTGCCAGCAGACTGACTAGCGGGACGGGGAACGAGCAGTACTTC.

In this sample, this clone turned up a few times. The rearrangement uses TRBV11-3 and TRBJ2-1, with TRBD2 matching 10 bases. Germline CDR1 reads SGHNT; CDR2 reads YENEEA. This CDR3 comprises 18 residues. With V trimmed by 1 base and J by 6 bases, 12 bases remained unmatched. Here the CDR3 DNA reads TGTGCCAGCAGCTTAGGCCCACTAGCGGGAAGGTGGGGCAATGAGCAGTTCTTC. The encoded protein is CASSLGPLAGRWGNEQFF.

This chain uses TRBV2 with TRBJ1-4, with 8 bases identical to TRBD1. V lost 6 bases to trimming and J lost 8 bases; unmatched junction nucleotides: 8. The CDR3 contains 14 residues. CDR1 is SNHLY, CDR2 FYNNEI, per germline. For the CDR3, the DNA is TGTGCCAGCAGGAAAGACAGGGGAGGAGAAAAACTGTTTTTT. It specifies CASRKDRGGEKLFF.

This chain's CDR3 is CASSLAWDRVNNEQFF. The CDR3 bases are TGTGCCAGCAGCTTAGCCTGGGACAGGGTTAACAATGAGCAGTTCTTC. This chain connects TRBV7-9 to TRBJ2-1, with 9 bases lining up with TRBD1. This CDR3 is built from 16 residues. The germline V gene encodes CDR1 SEHNR and CDR2 FQNEAQ (reference sequence). V trimming: 0 bases; J trimming: 5 bases; junction bases outside the gene matches: 5.

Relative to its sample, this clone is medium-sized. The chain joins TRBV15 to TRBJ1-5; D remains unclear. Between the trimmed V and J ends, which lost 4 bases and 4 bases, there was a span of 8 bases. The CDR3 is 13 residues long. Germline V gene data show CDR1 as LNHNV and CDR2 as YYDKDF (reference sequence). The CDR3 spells CATSTDGNQPQHF. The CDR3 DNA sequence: TGTGCCACCAGCACGGACGGGAATCAGCCCCAGCATTTT.

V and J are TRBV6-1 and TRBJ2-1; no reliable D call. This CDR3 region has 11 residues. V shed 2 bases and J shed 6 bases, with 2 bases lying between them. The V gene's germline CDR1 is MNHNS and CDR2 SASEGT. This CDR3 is CASSEFNEQFF. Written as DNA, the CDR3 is TGTGCCAGCAGTGAATTCAATGAGCAGTTCTTC.

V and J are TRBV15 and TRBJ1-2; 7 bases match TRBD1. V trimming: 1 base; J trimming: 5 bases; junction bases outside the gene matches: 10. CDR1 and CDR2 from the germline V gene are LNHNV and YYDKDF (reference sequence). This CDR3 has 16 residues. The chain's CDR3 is CATSRGAGGKVYGYTF. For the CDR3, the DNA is TGTGCCACCAGCAGAGGGGCAGGGGGAAAGGTTTATGGCTACACCTTC.

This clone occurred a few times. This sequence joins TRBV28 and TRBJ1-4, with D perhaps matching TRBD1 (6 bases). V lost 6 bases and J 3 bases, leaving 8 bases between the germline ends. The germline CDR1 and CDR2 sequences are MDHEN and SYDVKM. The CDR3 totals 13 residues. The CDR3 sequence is CASSTGSNEKLFF. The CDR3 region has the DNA TGTGCCAGCAGCACAGGGTCTAATGAAAAACTGTTTTTT.

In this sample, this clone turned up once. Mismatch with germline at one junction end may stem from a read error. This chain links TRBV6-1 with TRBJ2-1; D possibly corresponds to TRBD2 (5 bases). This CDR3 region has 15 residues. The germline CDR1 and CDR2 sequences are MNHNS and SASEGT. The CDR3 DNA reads TGTGCCAGCAGCGAAGAGGGCAGCTCCTACAATGAGCAGTTCTTC. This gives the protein CASSEEGSSYNEQFF.